This is a list of T cell receptor beta chains from one sample in a study of blood T cells in healthy people across ages. One entry per CDR3 protein results from TCRdb running MiXCR on the 5' RACE reads. The data contain roughly 800,000 distinct CDR3 sequences, just under 25% of them singletons. The data were also submitted as part of a second study, on T cells of mothers and their children.

What was sequenced was blood. The receptors here all came from a boy aged 10-17 years in good health. Both conserved end residues are part of each CDR3. Fields, in order: D gene, clone size, V gene, J gene, CDR3 DNA, CDR3 protein. The D gene is left open where the match is weak. Expanded clones are given a class, and other clones once, few, many or no size at all.

-	few	TRBV28	TRBJ2-4	TGTGCCAGCAGTTTCCCGGCTCTAGCCAAAAACATTCAGTACTTC	CASSFPALAKNIQYF
-	-	TRBV29-1	TRBJ1-1	TGCAGCGTTGAAGAGAGTTATGGTGGGACTGAAGCTTTCTTT	CSVEESYGGTEAFF
TRBD1	few	TRBV6-6	TRBJ2-7	TGTGCCAGCAGTTACGGAGAGACAGGGCCCTACGAGCAGTACTTC	CASSYGETGPYEQYF
-	-	TRBV7-9	TRBJ1-4	TGTGCCAGCAGCTTAGCCCAGGATAATGAAAAACTGTTTTTT	CASSLAQDNEKLFF
-	-	TRBV5-5	TRBJ1-1	TGTGCCAGCAGCTTGGAGAGAGCCTTGAACACTGAAGCTTTCTTT	CASSLERALNTEAFF
TRBD2	few	TRBV6-1	TRBJ2-5	TGTGCCAGCAGTGAATCCCTTGCCGGACTAGCGAAAGAGACCCAGTACTTC	CASSESLAGLAKETQYF
TRBD2	-	TRBV20-1	TRBJ2-1	TGCAGTGCGAGGACTAGCGGGAGAAACAATGAGCAGTTCTTC	CSARTSGRNNEQFF
-	few	TRBV28	TRBJ2-1	TGTGCCAGCAGTTTCCTCGACACTCACAATGAGCAGTTCTTC	CASSFLDTHNEQFF
-	once	TRBV5-1	TRBJ2-1	TGCGCCAGCAGCTCAACGTCCGGGACTCTTGACTACCATGAGCAGTTCTTC	CASSSTSGTLDYHEQFF
-	-	TRBV20-1	TRBJ2-7	TGCAGTGCTTGGAGGGACTCCTACGAGCAGTACTTC	CSAWRDSYEQYF
-	-	TRBV9	TRBJ2-3	TGTGCCAGCAGCGATACCCGGGGGGCGGGTCCTAGCACAGATACGCAGTATTTT	CASSDTRGAGPSTDTQYF
TRBD1	-	TRBV19	TRBJ1-5	TGTGCCAGTAGTATGGGACAGGGGGGCGCGGGTAGGCAGCCCCAGCATTTT	CASSMGQGGAGRQPQHF
-	few	TRBV7-9	TRBJ2-7	TGTGCCAGCAGCTTGGCCGACAGAGCCTACGAGCAGTACTTC	CASSLADRAYEQYF
-	-	TRBV9	TRBJ2-6	TGTGCCAGCAGAGGATCCCTCCGGGGGGCCAACGTCCTGACTTTC	CASRGSLRGANVLTF
-	few	TRBV7-9	TRBJ2-3	TGTGCCAGCAGCTCCTTGAGAGGCCAGGAGGACACAGATACGCAGTATTTT	CASSSLRGQEDTDTQYF
TRBD1	-	TRBV20-1	TRBJ1-2	TGCAGTGCACCGGCGGGACAGGGCTATGGCTACACCTTC	CSAPAGQGYGYTF
-	-	TRBV12-5	TRBJ1-1	TGTGCTAGTGACCTCCCCCCGGGACTCGATGAGAACACTGAAGCTTTCTTT	CASDLPPGLDENTEAFF
-	-	TRBV9	TRBJ1-2	TGTGCCAGCCGGGACATTTCCTATGGCTACACCTTC	CASRDISYGYTF
TRBD1	-	TRBV28	TRBJ2-7	TGTGCCAGCAGTAGGGACAGGGAAATCTACGAGCAGTACTTC	CASSRDREIYEQYF
-	few	TRBV7-8	TRBJ2-6	TGTGCCAGCAGCTTAGCTCGTTGGGGGGCCAACGTCCTGACTTTC	CASSLARWGANVLTF
TRBD1	-	TRBV12-3/TRBV12-4	TRBJ2-4	TGTGCCAGCAGTCCCCGGGCAGGGGGATGGATTCAGTACTTC	CASSPRAGGWIQYF
-	-	TRBV2	TRBJ2-4	TGTGCCAGCAGTGTACCACCAATAGCCCGGGAAAACATTCAGTACTTC	CASSVPPIARENIQYF
-	many	TRBV11-2	TRBJ2-1	TGTGCCAGCAGCTTAGATATGACAGCGTACAATGAGCAGTTCTTC	CASSLDMTAYNEQFF
-	-	TRBV12-3/TRBV12-4	TRBJ2-1	TGTGCCAGCAGTCGCGGGCCTGCTGGCAATGAGCAGTTCTTC	CASSRGPAGNEQFF
TRBD1	-	TRBV20-1	TRBJ1-1	TGCAGTTCTAAAACCGACAGGGGGCAATTGTGGGACACTGAAGCTTTCTTT	CSSKTDRGQLWDTEAFF
TRBD2	few	TRBV28	TRBJ2-1	TGTGCCAGCAGTTTCTCTCGACTAGCGGGAGGGTGGAATGAGCAGTTCTTC	CASSFSRLAGGWNEQFF
-	many	TRBV10-3	TRBJ2-5	TGTGCCATCAGTGAGGCGACCCAAGAGACCCAGTACTTC	CAISEATQETQYF
-	many	TRBV12-3/TRBV12-4	TRBJ2-5	TGTGCCAGCAGTTTAGCGAGTCGAGAGACCCAGTACTTC	CASSLASRETQYF
TRBD1	-	TRBV4-2	TRBJ2-7	TGTGCCAGCAGCCAAGTGGACAGGGACGAACACGAGCAGTACTTC	CASSQVDRDEHEQYF
-	few	TRBV20-1	TRBJ2-7	TGCAGTGCTAGAGAGCCGCCAGTCGCCACCTACGAGCAGTACTTC	CSAREPPVATYEQYF
-	-	TRBV7-2	TRBJ2-2	TGTGCCAGCAGCTTAGAGGTACTCGGTCTTACCGGGGAGCTGTTTTTT	CASSLEVLGLTGELFF
-	once	TRBV12-3/TRBV12-4	TRBJ2-2	TGTGCCAGCAGTTCCCTGGGGGACACCGGGGAGCTGTTTTTT	CASSSLGDTGELFF
-	-	TRBV4-3	TRBJ1-1	TGCGCCGGCAGCCAAGATAGGGCCCCGGCTGGTGTCCGGGCTTTCTTT	CAGSQDRAPAGVRAFF
-	-	TRBV28	TRBJ2-7	TGTGCCACCTTGAGGGGTTTCTCCTACGAGCAGTACTTC	CATLRGFSYEQYF
-	-	TRBV12-3/TRBV12-4	TRBJ2-5	TGTGCCAGCAGTTCCCAGGGGGGAGAAGGAGAGACCCAGTACTTC	CASSSQGGEGETQYF
-	few	TRBV4-2	TRBJ2-7	TGTGCCAGCAGCCAAGGACAGTTCGACGAGCAGTACTTC	CASSQGQFDEQYF
TRBD1	-	TRBV25-1	TRBJ1-1	TGTGCCAGCAGTGAGGGACAGGGTATTGGTGAAGCTTTCTTT	CASSEGQGIGEAFF
TRBD1	few	TRBV20-1	TRBJ1-2	TGCAGTGCTAGCCAACAGGGGGCCGGCGGCTATGGCTACACCTTC	CSASQQGAGGYGYTF
-	-	TRBV6-2/TRBV6-3	TRBJ1-3	TGTGCCAGCAGTTACGAGATCGCAGGGAGCTCTGGAAACACCATATATTTT	CASSYEIAGSSGNTIYF
TRBD2	few	TRBV7-3	TRBJ2-1	TGTGCCAGCAGACCTAGCGGGGGGTCCAATGAGCAGTTCTTC	CASRPSGGSNEQFF
-	-	TRBV6-1	TRBJ2-6	TGTGCCAGCAGACAGGTGGACTTAACCGGGGCCAACGTCCTGACTTTC	CASRQVDLTGANVLTF
-	few	TRBV27	TRBJ1-5	TGTGCCAGCAGTTTAGCGGGCCGCCAGCCCCAGCATTTT	CASSLAGRQPQHF
TRBD1	-	TRBV7-2	TRBJ2-1	TGTGCCAGCAGCCCCCGGACCGGGACAGGGAGGCTAGCGGCCTACAATGAGCAGTTCTTC	CASSPRTGTGRLAAYNEQFF